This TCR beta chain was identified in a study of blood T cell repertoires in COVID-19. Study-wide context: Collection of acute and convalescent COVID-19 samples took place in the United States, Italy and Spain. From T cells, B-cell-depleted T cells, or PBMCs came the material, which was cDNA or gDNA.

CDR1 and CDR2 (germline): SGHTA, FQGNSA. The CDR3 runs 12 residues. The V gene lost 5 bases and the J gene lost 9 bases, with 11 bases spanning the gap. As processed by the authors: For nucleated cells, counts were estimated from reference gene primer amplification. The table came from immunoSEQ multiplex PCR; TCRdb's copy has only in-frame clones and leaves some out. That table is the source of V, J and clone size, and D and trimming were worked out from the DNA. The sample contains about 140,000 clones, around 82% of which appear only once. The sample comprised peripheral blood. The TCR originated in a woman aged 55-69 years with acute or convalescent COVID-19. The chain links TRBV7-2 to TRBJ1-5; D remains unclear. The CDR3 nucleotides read TGTGCCAGCAGCCGGGGAAATTGGCCCCAGCATTTT. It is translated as CASSRGNWPQHF. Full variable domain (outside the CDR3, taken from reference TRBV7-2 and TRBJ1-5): GAGVSQSPSNKVTEKGKDVELRCDPISGHTALYWYRQSLGQGLEFLIYFQGNSAPDKSGLPSDRFSAERTGGSVSTLTIQRTQQEDSAVYLCASSRGNWPQHFGDGTRLSIL.